This TCR beta chain was sequenced in a study of shared clonotypes between healthy human individuals. About the study: CD4 naive cells filled three plates per donor, CD4 memory three, CD8 naive two and CD8 memory one.

Of note for this clone: The antigen is undetermined.

The J segment lost 4 bases and the V segment lost 6 bases, leaving 5 bases of the junction unmatched. CDR1 is MDHEN and CDR2 is SYDVKM in the germline V gene. The CDR3 spans 15 residues. Whole-study results and caveats: With several donors compared, about 5% of naive CD4 clonotypes were shared.

Deep-level assay runs were performed. Authors' analysis steps: Quality scores were absent from the junction-only immunoSEQ sequences, so filtering differed. Profiling relied on immunoSEQ multiplex PCR, and the TCRdb table lists in-frame clones only, not all of them. That table furnishes V, J and clone size, whereas the DNA furnished D and trimming. Of 300,000 to 400,000 clones in the sample, around 86% were seen once. The sample taken for sequencing was memory CD8+ T cells sorted from blood. Documented subset: CD45RO+ cells pooled with CCR7-negative TemRA cells. This TCR was sampled from a young man in good health. V and J are TRBV28 and TRBJ2-1, with 11 bases fitting TRBD2. The chain's CDR3 is CASSSASGGYNEQFF. The CDR3 DNA is TGTGCCAGCAGCTCGGCTAGCGGGGGGTACAATGAGCAGTTCTTC.